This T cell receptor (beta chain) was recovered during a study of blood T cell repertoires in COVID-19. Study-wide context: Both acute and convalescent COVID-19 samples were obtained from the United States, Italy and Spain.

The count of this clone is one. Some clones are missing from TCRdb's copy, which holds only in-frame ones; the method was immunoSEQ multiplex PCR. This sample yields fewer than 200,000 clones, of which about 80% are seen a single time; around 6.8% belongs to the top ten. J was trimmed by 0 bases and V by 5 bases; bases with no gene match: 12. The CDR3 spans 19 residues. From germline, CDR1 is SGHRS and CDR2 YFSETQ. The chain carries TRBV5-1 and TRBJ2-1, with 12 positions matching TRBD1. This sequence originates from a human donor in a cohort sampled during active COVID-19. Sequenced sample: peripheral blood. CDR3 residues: CASRTGTGGRTSSYNEQFF. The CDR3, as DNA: TGCGCCAGCAGAACCGGGACAGGGGGCCGGACTAGCTCCTACAATGAGCAGTTCTTC.